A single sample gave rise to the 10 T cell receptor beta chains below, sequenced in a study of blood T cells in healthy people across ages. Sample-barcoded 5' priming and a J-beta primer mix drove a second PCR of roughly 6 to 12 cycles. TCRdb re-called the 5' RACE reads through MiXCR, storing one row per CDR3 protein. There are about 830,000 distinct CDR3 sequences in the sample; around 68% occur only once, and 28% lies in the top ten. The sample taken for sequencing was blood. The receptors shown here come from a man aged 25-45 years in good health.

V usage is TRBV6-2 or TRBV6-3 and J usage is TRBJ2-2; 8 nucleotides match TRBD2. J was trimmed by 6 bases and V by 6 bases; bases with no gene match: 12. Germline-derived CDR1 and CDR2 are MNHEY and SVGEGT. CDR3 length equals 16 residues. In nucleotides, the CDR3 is TGTGCCAGCAGCCCCCCGCGGGCGGGGGGATCCGGGGAGCTGTTTTTT. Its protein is CASSPPRAGGSGELFF.

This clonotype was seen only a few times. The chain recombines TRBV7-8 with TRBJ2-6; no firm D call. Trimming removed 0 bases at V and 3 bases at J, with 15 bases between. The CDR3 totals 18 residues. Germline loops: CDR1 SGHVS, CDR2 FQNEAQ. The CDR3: CASSLAGLDFSGANVLTF. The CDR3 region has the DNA TGTGCCAGCAGCTTAGCGGGCCTAGACTTCAGTGGGGCCAACGTCCTGACTTTC.

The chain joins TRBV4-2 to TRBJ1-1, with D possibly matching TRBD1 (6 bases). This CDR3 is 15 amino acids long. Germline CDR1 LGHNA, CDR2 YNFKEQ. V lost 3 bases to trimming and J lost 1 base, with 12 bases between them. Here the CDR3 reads CASSHVTDRNTEAFF. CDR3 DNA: TGTGCCAGCAGCCATGTAACGGACAGGAACACTGAAGCTTTCTTT.

The CDR3 coding sequence is TGTGCCAGCAGTGAAACAGGGAACGTGTACGAGCAGTACTTC. The encoded protein is CASSETGNVYEQYF. This chain joins TRBV6-1 and TRBJ2-7; D may be TRBD1 (6 bases). In germline, CDR1 is MNHNS, CDR2 SASEGT. V gave up 2 bases and J gave up 4 bases, with 12 bases separating them. CDR3 length: 14 amino acids.

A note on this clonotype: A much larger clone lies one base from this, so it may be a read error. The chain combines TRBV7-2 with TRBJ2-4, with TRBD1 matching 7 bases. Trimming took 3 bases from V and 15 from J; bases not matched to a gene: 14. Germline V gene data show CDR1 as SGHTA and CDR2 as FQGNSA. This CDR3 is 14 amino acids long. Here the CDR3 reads CASSFWDRTYERYF. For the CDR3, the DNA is TGTGCCAGCAGCTTCTGGGACAGAACCTACGAGCGGTACTTC.

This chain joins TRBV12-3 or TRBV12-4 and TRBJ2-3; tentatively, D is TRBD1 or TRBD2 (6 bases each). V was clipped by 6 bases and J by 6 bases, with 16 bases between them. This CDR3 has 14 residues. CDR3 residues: CASSQGQTSDTQYF. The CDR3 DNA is TGTGCCAGCAGCCAAGGACAGACTAGTGATACGCAGTATTTT.

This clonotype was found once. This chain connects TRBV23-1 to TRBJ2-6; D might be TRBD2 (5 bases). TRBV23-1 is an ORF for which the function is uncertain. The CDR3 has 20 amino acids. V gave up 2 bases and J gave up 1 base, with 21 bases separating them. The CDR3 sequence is CASSQPGGRRRLSGANVLTF. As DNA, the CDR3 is TGCGCCAGCAGTCAACCAGGAGGCCGACGGAGACTATCTGGGGCCAACGTCCTGACTTTC.

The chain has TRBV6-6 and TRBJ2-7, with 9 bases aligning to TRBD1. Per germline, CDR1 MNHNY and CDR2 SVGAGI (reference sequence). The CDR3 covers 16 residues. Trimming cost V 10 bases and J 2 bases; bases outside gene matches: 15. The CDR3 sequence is CATKSDSGTGTYEQYF. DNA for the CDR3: TGTGCCACCAAGTCCGACTCCGGGACAGGGACCTACGAGCAGTACTTC.

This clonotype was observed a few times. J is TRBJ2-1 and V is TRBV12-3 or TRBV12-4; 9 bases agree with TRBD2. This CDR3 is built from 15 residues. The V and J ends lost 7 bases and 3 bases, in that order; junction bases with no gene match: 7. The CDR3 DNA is TGTGCCAGCAACTTCAGCGGGGGGAACTACAATGAGCAGTTCTTC. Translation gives CASNFSGGNYNEQFF.

The CDR3 region has the DNA TGCAGCCCCCCTGCGGATGAGCAGTTCTTC. Translated: CSPPADEQFF. V usage is TRBV29-1 and J usage is TRBJ2-1; no reliable D call. The ends were cut back, 8 bases at V and 8 bases at J, with 10 bases in the middle. CDR3 length: 10 amino acids. Germline values: CDR1 SQVTM, CDR2 ANQGSEA.